The 16 T cell receptor beta chains given below trace back to one sample, sequenced in a study of shared T cell receptors in the human thymus (dated by TCRdb to the early 2020s). Library prep was done by the immunoSEQ multiplex PCR assay. TCRdb stores this immuneACCESS table with in-frame sequences only. Part of the clones is absent; in the studies checked, under half of the shortfall reflects unresolved V genes, and no reason is known for the rest. This sample comprises 500,000 to 750,000 clones, 70% to 90% of them detected only once. 0.0095% to 0.011% of the sample is held by the ten biggest clonotypes. The same specimen was also included in a second study, on human thymus T cells.

Sequencing input: thymocytes. The receptors were gathered from a boy younger than two with a congenital heart defect. Donor details come from another sample of the same person, matched by shared clones.

This clone showed up just a few times. Other DNA sequences in the sample encode the same CDR3. J is TRBJ1-1 and V is TRBV18, with TRBD1 matching over 8 bases. With 3 bases clipped from V and 5 bases from J, the junction kept 8 bases outside the gene matches. Germline assignment: CDR1 KGHSH and CDR2 LQKENI. CDR3 length equals 15 residues. CDR3 nucleotides: TGTGCCAGCTCACCCCCTGACAGGGGAGGGACTGAAGCTTTCTTT. It specifies CASSPPDRGGTEAFF.

This chain links TRBV7-9 with TRBJ2-7, with 7 bases lining up with TRBD1. The trim removed 2 bases at V and 2 bases at J, leaving 3 bases unmatched. Germline CDR1 SEHNR, CDR2 FQNEAQ (reference sequence). This CDR3 has 14 residues. The CDR3 sequence is CASSLNQGAYEQYF. The CDR3 DNA is TGTGCCAGCAGCTTAAACCAGGGGGCCTACGAGCAGTACTTC.

V usage is TRBV11-2 and J usage is TRBJ1-1, with unresolved D. Germline V lookup: CDR1 SGHAT, CDR2 FQNNGV. V was shortened by 3 bases and J by 4 bases, with 12 bases between the two germline ends. This CDR3 is 14 amino acids long. The CDR3 sequence: CASSFRCISTEAFF. The CDR3 bases are TGTGCCAGCAGCTTCAGGTGTATTTCCACTGAAGCTTTCTTT.

The genes are TRBV27 and TRBJ2-7; no definite D call. This CDR3 spans 13 amino acids. The germline V gene encodes CDR1 MNHEY and CDR2 SMNVEV (reference sequence). Trimming cost V 10 bases and J 7 bases, with 20 bases left between them. CDR3 protein: CATLRLGTTEQYF. In DNA, the CDR3 is TGTGCCACCCTAAGACTGGGTACTACGGAGCAGTACTTC.

This rearrangement joins TRBV29-1 to TRBJ2-1, with 9 bases lining up with TRBD2. CDR3 length equals 14 residues. CDR1 and CDR2 from the germline V gene are SQVTM and ANQGSEA. The J segment lost 9 bases and the V segment lost 5 bases, leaving 11 bases of the junction unmatched. The CDR3 loop reads CSVLAGVVRGEQFF. CDR3 in DNA: TGCAGCGTTTTAGCGGGAGTCGTCCGCGGTGAGCAGTTCTTC.

The chain links TRBV2 to TRBJ1-1; TRBD1 matches at 8 bases. V lost 6 bases, J lost 1 base, and 4 bases stayed unmatched. The CDR3 totals 14 residues. The V gene's germline CDR1 is SNHLY and CDR2 FYNNEI. The CDR3 nucleotides read TGTGCCAGCAGGAAAGGGACAGGGAACACTGAAGCTTTCTTT. It translates to CASRKGTGNTEAFF.

The V call is TRBV15, the J call TRBJ2-7; 7 nucleotides match TRBD1. The V and J ends lost 0 bases and 0 bases, in that order; junction bases with no gene match: 2. There are 15 residues in the CDR3. Germline CDR1 and CDR2: LNHNV and YYDKDF (reference sequence). This CDR3 reads CATSRDRTGSYEQYF. In DNA form, the CDR3 reads TGTGCCACCAGCAGAGATCGGACAGGCTCCTACGAGCAGTACTTC.

V usage is TRBV30 and J usage is TRBJ1-5; D remains unclear. The CDR3 has 8 amino acids. Germline V gene data show CDR1 as GTSNPN and CDR2 as SVGIG (reference sequence). The CDR3 reads CRGQPQHF. The CDR3 DNA is TGTCGGGGTCAGCCCCAGCATTTT.

The V call is TRBV19, the J call TRBJ1-5; TRBD1 might be the D (6 bases). CDR1 and CDR2 from the germline V gene are LNHDA and SQIVND (reference sequence). V dropped 5 bases and J dropped 2 bases, with 13 bases sitting between them. CDR3 size: 15 residues. CDR3 amino acids: CASSCPQGGNQPQHF. CDR3 bases: TGTGCCAGTAGTTGTCCACAGGGAGGCAATCAGCCCCAGCATTTT.

The chain is built from TRBV2 and TRBJ2-5; D gene unclear. Trimming left V 9 bases short and J 1 base short, with 12 bases between. Germline V gene lookup returns CDR1 SNHLY and CDR2 FYNNEI. The CDR3 covers 13 residues. In nucleotides, the CDR3 is TGTGCCAGTGGAGCGCGATTCCAAGAGACCCAGTACTTC. Its protein product is CASGARFQETQYF.

The chain recombines TRBV7-3 with TRBJ2-2; D gene unclear. The V and J ends lost 1 base and 0 bases respectively, with 9 bases between them. CDR3 length: 16 amino acids. Looked up from germline, CDR1 is SGHTA and CDR2 is FQGTGA. CDR3 residues: CASSLSSHSNTGELFF. CDR3 nucleotides: TGTGCCAGCAGCTTAAGTTCCCATTCGAACACCGGGGAGCTGTTTTTT.

This sequence joins TRBV4-1 and TRBJ2-7; 8 bases agree with TRBD1. Germline V gene data show CDR1 as MGHRA and CDR2 as YSYEKL. Trimming at V came to 4 bases and at J to 5 bases, leaving 7 bases not matched to a gene. This CDR3 spans 14 amino acids. The CDR3 region is CASSPGQGAHEQYF. CDR3 DNA sequence: TGCGCCAGCAGCCCCGGACAGGGAGCCCACGAGCAGTACTTC.

This chain uses TRBV4-3 with TRBJ2-5, with a tentative D call TRBD1 (6 bases). The CDR3 covers 19 residues. V was cut by 0 bases and J by 3 bases, with 23 bases left in between. Germline assignment: CDR1 LGHNA and CDR2 YSLEER. CDR3 sequence reads: CASSQDVGPRRGAEETQYF. The CDR3 coding sequence is TGCGCCAGCAGCCAAGATGTAGGCCCCCGCAGGGGAGCAGAAGAGACCCAGTACTTC.

The J gene is TRBJ1-4, the V gene TRBV11-2; D uncertain. With 1 base removed from V and 4 bases from J, the gap between germline ends came to 10 bases. This CDR3 has 15 residues. Germline assignment: CDR1 SGHAT and CDR2 FQNNGV. The CDR3 DNA sequence: TGTGCCAGCAGCTTAGCCGCAGGAAGTAATGAAAAACTGTTTTTT. Protein: CASSLAAGSNEKLFF.

This chain links TRBV9 with TRBJ2-2; 10 bases are a match to TRBD2. V lost 0 bases and J lost 3; bases outside the gene matches: 17. Per the germline V gene, CDR1 is SGDLS and CDR2 is YYNGEE. This CDR3 has 21 residues. CDR3 coding DNA: TGTGCCAGCAGCGTAGCTCCCAGTACGGCTAGCGGGAGTGAGGACACCGGGGAGCTGTTTTTT. Translating gives CASSVAPSTASGSEDTGELFF.

V usage is TRBV4-3 and J usage is TRBJ2-7, with D maybe TRBD1 (5 bases). The germline V and J ends were trimmed by 0 bases and 0 bases, with 9 bases remaining between them. The V gene's germline CDR1 is LGHNA and CDR2 YSLEER. The CDR3 has 15 residues. In DNA form, the CDR3 reads TGCGCCAGCAGCCAAGAGTGGGGCGGCTCCTACGAGCAGTACTTC. Its protein product is CASSQEWGGSYEQYF.